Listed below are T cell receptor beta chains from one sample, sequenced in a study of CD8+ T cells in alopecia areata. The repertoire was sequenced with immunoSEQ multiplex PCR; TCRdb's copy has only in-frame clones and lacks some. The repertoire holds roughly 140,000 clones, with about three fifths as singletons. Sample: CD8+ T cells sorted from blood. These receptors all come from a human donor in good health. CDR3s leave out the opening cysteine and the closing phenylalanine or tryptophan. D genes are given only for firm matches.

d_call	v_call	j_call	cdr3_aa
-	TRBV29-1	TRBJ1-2	SGHGTNYGYT
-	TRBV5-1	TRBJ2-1	ASSLGGTRGDEQF
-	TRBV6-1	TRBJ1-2	ASSEAPGHPGYT
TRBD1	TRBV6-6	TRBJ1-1	ASRPHTGDAEAF
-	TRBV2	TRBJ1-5	ASSDLNQPQH
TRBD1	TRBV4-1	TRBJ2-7	ASSQHRTGDSYEQY
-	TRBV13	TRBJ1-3	ASSPRTISGNTIY
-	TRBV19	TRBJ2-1	ASSIGPEQF
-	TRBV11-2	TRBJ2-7	ASSALARSSYEQY
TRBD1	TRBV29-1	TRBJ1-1	SVSQGVGTEAF
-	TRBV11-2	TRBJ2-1	ASSLDFYEQF
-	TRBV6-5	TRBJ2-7	ASSQGHVYEQY
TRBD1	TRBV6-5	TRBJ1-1	ASRGQVHEAF
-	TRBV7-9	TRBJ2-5	ASSLDGTNSETQY
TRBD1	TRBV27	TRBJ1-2	ASSPAGTGYGYT
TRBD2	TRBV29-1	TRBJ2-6	SAAGLAPGANVLT
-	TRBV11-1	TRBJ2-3	ASSYGPTDTQY
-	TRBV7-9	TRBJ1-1	ASNDLDTEAF
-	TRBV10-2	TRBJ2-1	ASSVGASYNEQF